This T cell receptor beta chain was recovered during a study of response to subunit inactivated influenza vaccine. General study findings and limits: New T cells are recruited in small numbers by each seasonal influenza vaccination, according to the authors' suggestion.

This clonotype was observed a few times. Its antigen is as yet unknown. CDR3 length: 17 residues. After removal of 2 bases from V and 4 bases from J, the junction contained 11 bases not matched to a gene. Germline values: CDR1 SGHVS, CDR2 FNYEAQ. TCRdb passed the RT-PCR reads through MiXCR, listing each CDR3 protein once. Of 650,000 to 800,000 distinct CDR3 sequences listed, over 11% are singletons. The rearrangement joins TRBV7-6 to TRBJ2-1, with TRBD2 identical over 7 bases. The clonotype comes from a man aged 45-60 years who received an inactivated influenza vaccine. The starting material was PBMCs from blood, obtained roughly 15 days before vaccination. The CDR3 reads CASSLRSPAGPYNEQFF. CDR3 DNA: TGTGCCAGCAGCTTACGGTCCCCAGCGGGGCCATACAATGAGCAGTTCTTC.